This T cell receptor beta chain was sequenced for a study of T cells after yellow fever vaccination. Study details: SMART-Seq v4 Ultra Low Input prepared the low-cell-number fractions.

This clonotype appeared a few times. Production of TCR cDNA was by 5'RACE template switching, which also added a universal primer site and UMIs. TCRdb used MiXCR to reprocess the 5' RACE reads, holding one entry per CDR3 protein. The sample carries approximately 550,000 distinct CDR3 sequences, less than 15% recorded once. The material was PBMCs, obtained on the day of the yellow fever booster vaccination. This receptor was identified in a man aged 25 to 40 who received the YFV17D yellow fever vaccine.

The CDR3 region is CASSHRQGWSYEQYF. The CDR3 DNA reads as TGTGCCAGCAGCCACCGACAGGGTTGGTCCTACGAGCAGTACTTC. The chain recombines TRBV7-2 with TRBJ2-7; 7 nucleotides line up with TRBD1. Germline-derived CDR1 and CDR2 are SGHTA and FQGNSA. The CDR3 contains 15 residues. After removal of 5 bases from V and 1 base from J, the junction contained 8 bases not matched to a gene.